This T cell receptor beta chain was found in a study of blood T cells in healthy people across ages. The study's findings and limits: Per-million-T-cell TCR beta diversity fell roughly linearly with age.

With a J-beta primer mix and a sample-barcoded 5' primer, a second PCR ran about 7 to 12 cycles. TCRdb redid the calling of the 5' RACE reads with MiXCR, one entry per CDR3 protein. The sample carries approximately 400,000 distinct CDR3 sequences, more than 45% recorded once. Points on this clonotype: Its antigen is still unknown.

Germline lookup yields CDR1 ENHRY and CDR2 SYGVKD. This CDR3 has 13 amino acids. V lost 10 bases to trimming and J lost 1 base, with 13 bases between them. Peripheral blood samples of about 10 milliliters were drawn from each donor. Isolation of PBMCs gave at least 7 million cells per sample. The receptor was derived from a man between 60 and 70 years old in good health. Material: blood. The chain uses TRBV10-3 and TRBJ2-5, with no clear D. The CDR3 DNA reads as TGTGCCACCCTAAAGGGAATCCAAGAGACCCAGTACTTC. Protein sequence: CATLKGIQETQYF.